This T cell receptor beta chain was sequenced for a study of blood T cell repertoires in COVID-19. Background on the study: Both acute and convalescent COVID-19 samples were obtained from the United States, Italy and Spain. From T cells, B-cell-depleted T cells, or PBMCs came the material, which was cDNA or gDNA.

Authors' data handling: Reference gene primer amplification gave nucleated cell count estimates. TCRdb's table, derived via immunoSEQ multiplex PCR, lists solely in-frame clones and lacks some. That table gives V, J and clone size, and the DNA gave D and trimming. The table has hundreds of thousands of clones, about 80% seen once. Germline V gene lookup returns CDR1 ENHRY and CDR2 SYGVKD. Between the trimmed V and J ends, which lost 10 bases and 7 bases, there was a span of 14 bases. This CDR3 region has 12 residues. This TCR was recovered from a woman aged 80 or over with acute or convalescent COVID-19. Sequenced input: peripheral blood. The chain employs TRBV10-3 and TRBJ1-5; no clear D gene. CDR3 sequence: CAKRKRFQPQHF. CDR3 in DNA: TGTGCCAAACGTAAGAGGTTCCAGCCCCAGCATTTT.